This passage covers 14 T cell receptor beta chains from one sample sequenced in a study of graft-versus-host responses after intestinal transplantation. Processing of graft tissue released intraepithelial and lamina propria lymphocytes. Produced via immunoSEQ multiplex PCR; TCRdb's table is partial and in-frame only. The repertoire holds about 3,300 clones, 79% seen once, with roughly 7% in the top ten. This specimen consisted of ileum tissue, obtained around 17 and 21 days after intestinal transplantation. These receptors were obtained from a human patient who received an intestinal transplant, so some T cells may come from the graft donor.

The J gene is TRBJ2-7, the V gene TRBV6-6, with D possibly TRBD1 on 6 matching bases. This CDR3 comprises 11 residues. The germline V and J ends were trimmed by 6 bases and 7 bases, with 10 bases remaining between them. CDR1 is MNHNY, CDR2 SVGAGI, per germline (reference sequence). In nucleotides, the CDR3 is TGTGCCAGCAGGCTCGGACAGGAGCAGTACTTC. Its protein product is CASRLGQEQYF.

The chain employs TRBV5-1 and TRBJ2-2; D is perhaps TRBD1 (6 bases). This CDR3 comprises 16 residues. The germline V gene has CDR1 SGHRS and CDR2 YFSETQ. V was shortened by 0 bases and J by 5 bases, with 14 bases between the two germline ends. The CDR3 loop reads CASSLGGRGVTGELFF. The DNA for the CDR3 is TGCGCCAGCAGCTTGGGAGGCAGGGGTGTAACCGGGGAGCTGTTTTTT.

This chain connects TRBV6-4 to TRBJ1-2, with D tentatively TRBD1 (5 bases). CDR1 is MRHNA, CDR2 SNTAGT, per germline. This CDR3 is 14 amino acids long. V was clipped by 8 bases and J by 4 bases, with 17 bases between them. CDR3: CASRGPRGIYGYTF. Written as DNA, the CDR3 is TGTGCCAGCCGGGGACCTCGCGGGATCTATGGCTACACCTTC.

The chain joins TRBV2 to TRBJ2-7, with D tentatively TRBD1 or TRBD2 (5 bases each). The CDR3 runs to 17 residues. The germline CDR1 and CDR2 sequences are SNHLY and FYNNEI. The V gene lost 8 bases and the J gene lost 3 bases, with 26 bases spanning the gap. CDR3 loop: CASRLHNPGPKFYEQYF. The CDR3 DNA is TGTGCCAGCCGGTTACACAATCCGGGACCGAAGTTCTACGAGCAGTACTTC. Looking up the rest from reference TRBV2 and TRBJ2-7 gives the full variable domain: EPEVTQTPSHQVTQMGQEVILRCVPISNHLYFYWYRQILGQKVEFLVSFYNNEISEKSEIFDDQFSVERPDGSNFTLKIRSTKLEDSAMYFCASRLHNPGPKFYEQYFGPGTRLTVT.

V is TRBV2 and J is TRBJ2-1, with 7 positions matching TRBD2. The CDR3 contains 18 residues. The V gene end was trimmed by 5 bases and the J gene end by 7 bases; junction bases not matched to a gene: 20. Germline V gene lookup returns CDR1 SNHLY and CDR2 FYNNEI. CDR3 DNA sequence: TGTGCCAGCAGTCTCCGCGGGGGAGGAACAACCGGTTTTAATGAGCAGTTCTTC. This sequence encodes CASSLRGGGTTGFNEQFF.

The chain recombines TRBV18 with TRBJ1-1; D gene unclear. Germline V lookup: CDR1 KGHSH, CDR2 LQKENI. Trimming removed 6 bases from V and 5 bases from J, with 22 bases in between. The CDR3 runs 16 residues. In nucleotides, the CDR3 is TGTGCCAGCTCCCCGACCCAACGGCTGTATGTAACTGAAGCTTTCTTT. Translation: CASSPTQRLYVTEAFF.

V is TRBV5-1 and J is TRBJ2-7; D is ambiguous. Deletions cut 0 bases from V and 0 bases from J, with 10 bases between. CDR1 is SGHRS and CDR2 is YFSETQ in the germline V gene. This CDR3 is 15 amino acids long. The CDR3 bases are TGCGCCAGCAGCTTGGCCACGGGTCCCTCCTACGAGCAGTACTTC. Translating it yields CASSLATGPSYEQYF.

The chain links TRBV19 to TRBJ2-6, with D hard to call. V was shortened by 6 bases and J by 4 bases, with 10 bases between the two germline ends. Germline-derived CDR1 and CDR2 are LNHDA and SQIVND (reference sequence). This CDR3 has 14 residues. CDR3 coding DNA: TGTGCCAGTAGAACGGGTACCGGGGCCAACGTCCTGACTTTC. As protein: CASRTGTGANVLTF. The variable domain in full, with the rest retrieved from reference TRBV19 and TRBJ2-6, is DGGITQSPKYLFRKEGQNVTLSCEQNLNHDAMYWYRQDPGQGLRLIYYSQIVNDFQKGDIAEGYSVSREKKESFPLTVTSAQKNPTAFYLCASRTGTGANVLTFGAGSRLTVL.

The genes are TRBV9 and TRBJ2-1; D ambiguous. This CDR3 has 14 amino acids. Germline lookup yields CDR1 SGDLS and CDR2 YYNGEE. Trimming cost V 4 bases and J 4 bases, with 12 bases left between them. CDR3 nucleotide sequence: TGTGCCAGCAGCCGACGACATCGATACAATGAGCAGTTCTTC. It codes for CASSRRHRYNEQFF.

This chain uses TRBV5-4 with TRBJ2-1, with D maybe TRBD1 (5 bases). The CDR3 contains 15 residues. Trimming cost V 0 bases and J 7 bases, with 14 bases left between them. Germline V gene sequence: CDR1 SGHNT, CDR2 YYREEE (reference sequence). CDR3 sequence (DNA): TGTGCCAGCAGCTTGGTCAGGGATGCCTGGAATGAGCAGTTCTTC. Its protein is CASSLVRDAWNEQFF.

The chain combines TRBV18 with TRBJ2-7; the D gene is possibly TRBD2 (6 bases). V was pared by 3 bases and J by 4 bases, with 10 bases between. CDR3 length: 13 residues. Germline CDR1 is KGHSH and CDR2 is LQKENI. The CDR3 region has the DNA TGTGCCAGCTCACCGTTCCGGGGGTACGAGCAGTACTTC. Translation: CASSPFRGYEQYF.

The chain is built from TRBV6-6 and TRBJ1-5, with D perhaps TRBD1 (5 bases). The germline V and J ends were trimmed by 6 bases and 4 bases, with 16 bases remaining between them. The CDR3 covers 15 residues. The germline gives CDR1 MNHNY, CDR2 SVGAGI (reference sequence). CDR3 region: CASSLWGDGNQPQHF. CDR3 nucleotide sequence: TGTGCCAGCAGCCTTTGGGGGGACGGAAATCAGCCCCAGCATTTT.

This clone was seen more than once but under ten times. CDR3 bases: TGTGCCAGCAGCGTATATGATATGGGCAGCCAAGAGACCCAGTACTTC. Residues: CASSVYDMGSQETQYF. The V gene is TRBV9, the J gene TRBJ2-5; D unresolved. CDR1 is SGDLS, CDR2 YYNGEE, per germline. This CDR3 region has 16 residues. V lost 1 base and J 1 base, leaving 14 bases between the germline ends. Full variable domain (rest looked up from reference TRBV9 and TRBJ2-5): DSGVTQTPKHLITATGQRVTLRCSPRSGDLSVYWYQQSLDQGLQFLIQYYNGEERAKGNILERFSAQQFPDLHSELNLSSLELGDSALYFCASSVYDMGSQETQYFGPGTRLLVL.

The chain links TRBV9 to TRBJ1-6, with 7 bases identical to TRBD1. Germline V lookup: CDR1 SGDLS, CDR2 YYNGEE. The CDR3 runs 14 residues. Unmatched junction bases numbered 3, after V lost 2 bases and J lost 7 bases. CDR3 in DNA: TGTGCCAGCAGCGTCCCGGGACAGAATTCACCCCTCCACTTT. It encodes CASSVPGQNSPLHF.